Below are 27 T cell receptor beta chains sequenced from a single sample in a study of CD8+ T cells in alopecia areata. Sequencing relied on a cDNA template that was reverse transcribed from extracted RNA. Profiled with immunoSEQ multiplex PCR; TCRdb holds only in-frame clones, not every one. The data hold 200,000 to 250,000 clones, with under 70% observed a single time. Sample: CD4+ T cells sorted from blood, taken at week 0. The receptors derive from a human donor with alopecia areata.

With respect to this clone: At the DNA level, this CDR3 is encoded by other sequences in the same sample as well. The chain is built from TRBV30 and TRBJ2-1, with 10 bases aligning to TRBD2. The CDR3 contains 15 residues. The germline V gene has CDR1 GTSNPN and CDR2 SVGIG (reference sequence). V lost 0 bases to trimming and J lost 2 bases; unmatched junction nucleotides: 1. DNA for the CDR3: TGTGCCTGGAGTGTACTAGCGGGGACCTACAATGAGCAGTTCTTC. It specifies CAWSVLAGTYNEQFF.

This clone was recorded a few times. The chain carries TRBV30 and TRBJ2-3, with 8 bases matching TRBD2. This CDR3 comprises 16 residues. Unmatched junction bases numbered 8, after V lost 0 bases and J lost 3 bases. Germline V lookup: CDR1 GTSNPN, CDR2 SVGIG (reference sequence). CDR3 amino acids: CAWSVGFGGGTDTQYF. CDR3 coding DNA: TGTGCCTGGAGTGTAGGTTTCGGCGGGGGGACAGATACGCAGTATTTT. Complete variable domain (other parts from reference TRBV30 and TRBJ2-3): SQTIHQWPATLVQPVGSPLSLECTVEGTSNPNLYWYRQAAGRGLQLLFYSVGIGQISSEVPQNLSASRPQDRQFILSSKKLLLSDSGFYLCAWSVGFGGGTDTQYFGPGTRLTVL.

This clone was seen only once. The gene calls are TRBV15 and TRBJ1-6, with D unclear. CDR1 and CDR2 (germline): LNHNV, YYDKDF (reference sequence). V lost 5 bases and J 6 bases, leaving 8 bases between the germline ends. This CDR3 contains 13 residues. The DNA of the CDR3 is TGTGCCACCAGCGGCCCGGGTAATTCACCCCTCCACTTT. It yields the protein CATSGPGNSPLHF.

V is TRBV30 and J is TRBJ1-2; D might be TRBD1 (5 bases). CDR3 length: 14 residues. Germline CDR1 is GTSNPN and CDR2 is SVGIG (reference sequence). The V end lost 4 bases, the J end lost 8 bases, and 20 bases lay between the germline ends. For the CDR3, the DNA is TGTGCCTGGAATGTACTGACGGGACGAGGAGGCTACACCTTC. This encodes CAWNVLTGRGGYTF.

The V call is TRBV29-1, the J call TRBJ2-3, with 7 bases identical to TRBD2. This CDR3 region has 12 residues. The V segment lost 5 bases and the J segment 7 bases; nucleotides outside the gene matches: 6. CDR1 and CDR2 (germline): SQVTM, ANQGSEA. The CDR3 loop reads CSVLAETHTQYF. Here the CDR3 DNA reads TGCAGCGTTCTAGCGGAGACCCATACGCAGTATTTT.

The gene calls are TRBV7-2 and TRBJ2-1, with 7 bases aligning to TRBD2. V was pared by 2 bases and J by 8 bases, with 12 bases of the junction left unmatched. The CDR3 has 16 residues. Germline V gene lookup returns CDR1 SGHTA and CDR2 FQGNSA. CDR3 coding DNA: TGTGCCAGCAGCTTACCGAGGACTAGAGGTTTCGATGAGCAGTTCTTC. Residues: CASSLPRTRGFDEQFF.

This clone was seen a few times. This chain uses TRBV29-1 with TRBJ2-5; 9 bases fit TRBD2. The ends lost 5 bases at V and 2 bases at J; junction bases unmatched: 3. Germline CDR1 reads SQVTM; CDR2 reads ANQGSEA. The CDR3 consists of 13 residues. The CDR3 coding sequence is TGCAGCGTTCCGGGACTAGCTCAAGAGACCCAGTACTTC. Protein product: CSVPGLAQETQYF.

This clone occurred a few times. CDR3 in DNA: TGCAGCGTTGAAAACCGGGGGAGCACAGATACGCAGTATTTT. Translation: CSVENRGSTDTQYF. The chain couples TRBV29-1 to TRBJ2-3, with D perhaps TRBD2 (6 bases). CDR1 and CDR2 (germline): SQVTM, ANQGSEA. V gave up 2 bases and J gave up 0 bases, with 9 bases separating them. The CDR3 loop spans 14 amino acids.

CDR3 nucleotide sequence: TGTGCCAGCTCACCACTCTCTTCGGCCGAGCAGTACTTC. Its protein is CASSPLSSAEQYF. The rearrangement uses TRBV18 and TRBJ2-7, with no clear D. Trimming took 1 base from V and 6 from J, leaving 10 bases between them. The CDR3 is 13 residues long. CDR1 KGHSH and CDR2 LQKENI come from the germline V gene.

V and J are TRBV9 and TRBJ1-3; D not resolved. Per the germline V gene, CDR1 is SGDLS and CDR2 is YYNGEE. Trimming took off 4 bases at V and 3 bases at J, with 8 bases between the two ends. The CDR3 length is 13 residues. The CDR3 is CASSPTVGNTIYF. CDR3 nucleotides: TGTGCCAGCAGCCCCACGGTTGGAAACACCATATATTTT.

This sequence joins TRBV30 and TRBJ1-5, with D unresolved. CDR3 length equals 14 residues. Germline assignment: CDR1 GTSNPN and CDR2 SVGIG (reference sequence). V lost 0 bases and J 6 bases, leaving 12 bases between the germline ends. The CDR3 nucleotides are TGTGCCTGGAGTGTACTTTGGGATCGTCAGCCCCAGCATTTT. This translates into CAWSVLWDRQPQHF.

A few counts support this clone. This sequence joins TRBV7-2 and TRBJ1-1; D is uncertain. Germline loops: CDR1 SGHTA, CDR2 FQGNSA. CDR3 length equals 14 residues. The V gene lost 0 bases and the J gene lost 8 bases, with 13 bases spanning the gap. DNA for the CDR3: TGTGCCAGCAGCTTAGCGGGTCAGCCCTCCGAAGCTTTCTTT. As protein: CASSLAGQPSEAFF.

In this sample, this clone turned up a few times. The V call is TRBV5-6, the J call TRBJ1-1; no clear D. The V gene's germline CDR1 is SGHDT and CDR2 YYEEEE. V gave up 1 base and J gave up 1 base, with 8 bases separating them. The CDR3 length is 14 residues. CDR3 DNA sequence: TGTGCCAGCAGCTTGCGGCAGAAGAACACTGAAGCTTTCTTT. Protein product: CASSLRQKNTEAFF.

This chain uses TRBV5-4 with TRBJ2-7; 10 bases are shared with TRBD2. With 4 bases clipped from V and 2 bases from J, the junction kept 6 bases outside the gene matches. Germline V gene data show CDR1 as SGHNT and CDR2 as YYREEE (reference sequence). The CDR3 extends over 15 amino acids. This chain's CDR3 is CASSLSGGDTYEQYF. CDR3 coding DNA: TGTGCCAGCAGCCTAAGCGGGGGGGATACCTACGAGCAGTACTTC.

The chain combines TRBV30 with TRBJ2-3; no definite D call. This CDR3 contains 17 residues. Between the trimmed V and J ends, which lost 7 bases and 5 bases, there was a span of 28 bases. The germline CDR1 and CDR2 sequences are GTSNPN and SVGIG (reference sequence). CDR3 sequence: CAYTSDPTASLGDTQYF. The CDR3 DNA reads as TGTGCCTACACCTCCGACCCCACAGCCTCGTTGGGAGATACGCAGTATTTT. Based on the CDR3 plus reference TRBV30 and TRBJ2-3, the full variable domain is SQTIHQWPATLVQPVGSPLSLECTVEGTSNPNLYWYRQAAGRGLQLLFYSVGIGQISSEVPQNLSASRPQDRQFILSSKKLLLSDSGFYLCAYTSDPTASLGDTQYFGPGTRLTVL.

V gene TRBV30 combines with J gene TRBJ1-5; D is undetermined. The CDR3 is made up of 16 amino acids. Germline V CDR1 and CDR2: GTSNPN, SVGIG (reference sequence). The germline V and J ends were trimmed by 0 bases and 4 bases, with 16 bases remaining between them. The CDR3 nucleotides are TGTGCCTGGAGTGTACCTGGGCCGGGTCGGAATCAGCCCCAGCATTTT. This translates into CAWSVPGPGRNQPQHF.

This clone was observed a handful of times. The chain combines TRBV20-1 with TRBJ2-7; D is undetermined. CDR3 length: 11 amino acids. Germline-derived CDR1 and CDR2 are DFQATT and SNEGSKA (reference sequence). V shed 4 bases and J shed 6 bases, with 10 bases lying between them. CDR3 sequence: CSANDGIEQYF. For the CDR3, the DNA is TGCAGTGCTAACGATGGAATCGAGCAGTACTTC.

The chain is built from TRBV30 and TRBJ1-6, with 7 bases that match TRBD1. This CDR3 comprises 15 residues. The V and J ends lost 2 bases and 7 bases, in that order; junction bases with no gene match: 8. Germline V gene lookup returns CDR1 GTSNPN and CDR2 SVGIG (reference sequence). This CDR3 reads CAWSTTGLANSPLHF. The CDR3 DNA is TGTGCCTGGAGTACGACAGGGTTAGCGAATTCACCCCTCCACTTT.

In DNA form, the CDR3 reads TGTGCCAGCAGCGTAGTTAGCGGGGGGGCCGCAGATACGCAGTATTTT. It translates to CASSVVSGGAADTQYF. The V gene is TRBV9, the J gene TRBJ2-3, with 11 bases identical to TRBD2. Trimming removed 0 bases from V and 4 bases from J; junction bases left unmatched: 4. Germline V CDR1 and CDR2: SGDLS, YYNGEE. The CDR3 spans 16 residues. The whole variable domain, remainder taken from reference TRBV9 and TRBJ2-3, is DSGVTQTPKHLITATGQRVTLRCSPRSGDLSVYWYQQSLDQGLQFLIQYYNGEERAKGNILERFSAQQFPDLHSELNLSSLELGDSALYFCASSVVSGGAADTQYFGPGTRLTVL.

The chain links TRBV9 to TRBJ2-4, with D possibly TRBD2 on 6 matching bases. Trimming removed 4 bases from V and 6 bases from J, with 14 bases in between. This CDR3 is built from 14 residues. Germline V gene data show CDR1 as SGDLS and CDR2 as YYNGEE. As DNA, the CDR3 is TGTGCCAGCAGCCCCCGACTAGGTCTAAACATTCAGTACTTC. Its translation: CASSPRLGLNIQYF.

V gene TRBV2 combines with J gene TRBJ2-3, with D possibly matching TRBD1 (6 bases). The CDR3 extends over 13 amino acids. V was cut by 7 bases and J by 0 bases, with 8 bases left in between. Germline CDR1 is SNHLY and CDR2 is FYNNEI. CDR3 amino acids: CASTDSSTDTQYF. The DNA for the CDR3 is TGTGCCAGCACGGACAGTAGCACAGATACGCAGTATTTT. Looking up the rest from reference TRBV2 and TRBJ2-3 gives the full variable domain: EPEVTQTPSHQVTQMGQEVILRCVPISNHLYFYWYRQILGQKVEFLVSFYNNEISEKSEIFDDQFSVERPDGSNFTLKIRSTKLEDSAMYFCASTDSSTDTQYFGPGTRLTVL.

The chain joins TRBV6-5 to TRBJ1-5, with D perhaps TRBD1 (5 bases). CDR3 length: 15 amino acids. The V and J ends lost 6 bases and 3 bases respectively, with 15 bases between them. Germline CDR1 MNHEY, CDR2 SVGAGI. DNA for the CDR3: TGTGCCAGCAGAGGTACCCAGGGACCCAATCAGCCCCAGCATTTT. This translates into CASRGTQGPNQPQHF.

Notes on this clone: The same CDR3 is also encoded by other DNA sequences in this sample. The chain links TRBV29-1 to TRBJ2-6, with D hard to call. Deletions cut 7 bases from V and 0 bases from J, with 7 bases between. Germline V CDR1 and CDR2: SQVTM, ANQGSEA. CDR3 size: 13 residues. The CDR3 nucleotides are TGCAGCGCTCGAGGCTCTGGGGCCAACGTCCTGACTTTC. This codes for CSARGSGANVLTF.

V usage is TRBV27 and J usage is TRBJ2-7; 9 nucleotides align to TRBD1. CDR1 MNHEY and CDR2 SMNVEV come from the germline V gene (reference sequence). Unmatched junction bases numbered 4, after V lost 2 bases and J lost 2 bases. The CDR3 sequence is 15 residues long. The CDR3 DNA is TGTGCCAGCAGTTTAAAACGGACAGGGGCCTACGAGCAGTACTTC. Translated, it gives CASSLKRTGAYEQYF.

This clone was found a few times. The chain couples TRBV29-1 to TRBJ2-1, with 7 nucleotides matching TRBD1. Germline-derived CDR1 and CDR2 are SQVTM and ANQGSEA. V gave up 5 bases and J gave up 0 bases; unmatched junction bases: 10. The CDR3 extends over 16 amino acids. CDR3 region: CSVLSGQPSSYNEQFF. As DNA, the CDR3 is TGCAGCGTTTTGTCGGGACAGCCAAGCTCCTACAATGAGCAGTTCTTC.

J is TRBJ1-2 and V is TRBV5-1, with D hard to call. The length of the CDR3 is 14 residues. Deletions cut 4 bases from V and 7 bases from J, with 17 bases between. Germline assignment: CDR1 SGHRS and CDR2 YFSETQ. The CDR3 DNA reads TGCGCCAGCAGCAGTCCGTTTGAGGCCTCTGGCTACACCTTC. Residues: CASSSPFEASGYTF.

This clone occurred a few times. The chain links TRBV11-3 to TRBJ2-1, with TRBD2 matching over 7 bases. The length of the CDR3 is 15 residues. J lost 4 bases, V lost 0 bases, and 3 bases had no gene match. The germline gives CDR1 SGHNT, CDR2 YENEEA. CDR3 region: CASSLEAGTYNEQFF. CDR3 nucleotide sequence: TGTGCCAGCAGCTTAGAAGCGGGGACGTACAATGAGCAGTTCTTC.